These T cell receptor beta chains were read from a single sample in a study of ipilimumab plus nivolumab after autologous stem cell transplantation. Profiled with immunoSEQ multiplex PCR; TCRdb holds only in-frame clones, not every one. The sample has roughly 25,000 clones, 86% seen once. The starting material was PBMCs, obtained in a trial of ipilimumab plus nivolumab as post-transplant consolidation. The origin of the receptors is a male donor with diffuse large B-cell lymphoma. Both conserved end residues are part of each CDR3. The order of the fields is V gene, D gene, J gene, CDR3 protein. D genes are given only for firm matches.

v_gene: TRBV19
d_gene: .
j_gene: TRBJ2-3
CDR3aa: CASKQGNRDTQYF

v_gene: TRBV7-2
d_gene: TRBD1
j_gene: TRBJ2-6
CDR3aa: CASSIRTGGAGANVLTF

v_gene: TRBV18
d_gene: TRBD1
j_gene: TRBJ2-3
CDR3aa: CASSPIQGARDTQYF

v_gene: TRBV7-9
d_gene: TRBD1
j_gene: TRBJ1-4
CDR3aa: CASSLPTGENEKLFF

v_gene: TRBV15
d_gene: .
j_gene: TRBJ2-3
CDR3aa: CATSRERGSDTQYF

v_gene: TRBV2
d_gene: .
j_gene: TRBJ2-5
CDR3aa: CASSEQQHQETQYF

v_gene: TRBV7-6
d_gene: .
j_gene: TRBJ2-2
CDR3aa: CASSPFGASNTGELFF

v_gene: TRBV5-4
d_gene: .
j_gene: TRBJ2-1
CDR3aa: CASSRRGSRNEQFF

v_gene: TRBV7-8
d_gene: .
j_gene: TRBJ2-7
CDR3aa: CASSTRQTYEQYF

v_gene: TRBV27
d_gene: .
j_gene: TRBJ1-5
CDR3aa: CASSLLWNQPQHF

v_gene: TRBV6-1
d_gene: .
j_gene: TRBJ1-5
CDR3aa: CASVRKGRDQPQHF